This TCR beta chain is drawn from a study of blood T cell repertoires in COVID-19. Profiled with immunoSEQ multiplex PCR; TCRdb holds only in-frame clones, not every one. The sample shows around 160,000 clones, roughly 84% of them seen only once. Sequencing input: PBMCs or T cells enriched from blood (not recorded which). The receptor was isolated from a woman aged 45 to 65 who had been exposed to COVID-19.

CDR3 in DNA: TGTGCCAGCTCACCATCGCCCCGGAGCTCCTACGAGCAGTACTTC. Encoded protein: CASSPSPRSSYEQYF. This chain links TRBV18 with TRBJ2-7; no clear D gene. Between the trimmed V and J ends, which lost 2 bases and 0 bases, there was a span of 11 bases. Germline CDR1 and CDR2: KGHSH and LQKENI. The CDR3 has 15 amino acids.